A single T cell receptor beta chain is shown here with its context. Its antigen remains unidentified. Germline V gene data show CDR1 as WNHNN and CDR2 as SYGVQD (reference sequence). V shed 3 bases and J shed 6 bases, with 17 bases lying between them. The CDR3 is made up of 16 amino acids. A multiplex PCR was run with 60 Vbeta primers and 13 Jbeta primers. The repertoire was sequenced with immunoSEQ multiplex PCR; TCRdb's copy has only in-frame clones and lacks some. The table records over 100,000 clones, 82% of them present only once. The sample originates from a study of cytomegalovirus exposure and HLA in healthy donors. Study-wide findings and caveats: The classifier was said to identify cytomegalovirus status with high specificity and sensitivity. When a later analysis was performed, an Asian-associated ancestry cluster reportedly had fewer N-insertions than the approximately 680-donor mean. Only CMV serostatus was available as immune exposure information.

This chain uses TRBV10-1 with TRBJ2-2; TRBD2 is a possible D gene (7 bases). Sequences were obtained from PBMCs. This clonotype was obtained from a man younger than 45 in good health and CMV-seropositive. CDR3 coding DNA: TGCGCCAGCAGTGAAGGCGGGCGGGGGCCCGCCGGGGAGCTGTTTTTT. This encodes CASSEGGRGPAGELFF.